Listed below are T cell receptor beta chains from one sample, sequenced in a study of blood T cells in healthy people across ages. MiXCR, run by TCRdb on the 5' RACE reads, gives a single entry per CDR3 protein. The sample carries around 1,500,000 distinct CDR3 sequences, roughly 30% recorded once. Material for sequencing was blood. These receptors all come from a woman younger than 45 in good health. The conserved cysteine and the conserved F or W are not part of the CDR3 here. Fields, in order: clone size, V gene, J gene, CDR3 protein. Only part of the rows carry a size: once, few, many, or a class if the clone is expanded.

-	TRBV9	TRBJ2-5	ARNSDRGAQETQY
many	TRBV20-1	TRBJ2-1	SAMPVGRVYNEQF
-	TRBV20-1	TRBJ2-3	SASPLAGGPSTDTQY
few	TRBV5-1	TRBJ2-1	ASRRLQGRYNEQF
-	TRBV30	TRBJ2-5	AWSVRKTQY
many	TRBV29-1	TRBJ2-1	SVEVGTSDYYNEQF
few	TRBV28	TRBJ2-3	ATSTFSTDTQY
-	TRBV27	TRBJ2-7	AKPRGGDGHSYEQY
many	TRBV29-1	TRBJ2-7	SVEGTSGTYEQY
-	TRBV6-6	TRBJ2-1	ASSYGTSENNEQF
few	TRBV7-2	TRBJ2-7	ASTQRGARYEQY
-	TRBV5-1	TRBJ1-2	ASSWEDSSPYGYT
few	TRBV7-2	TRBJ2-7	ASSLRSPATRPVEQY
-	TRBV6-6	TRBJ2-1	ASIELARYGRQF
-	TRBV5-5	TRBJ2-3	ASSLGVGQGEDTQY
many	TRBV19	TRBJ2-7	ASTPTPGHYEQY
few	TRBV30	TRBJ1-1	AWSVGQGVTEAF
-	TRBV10-3	TRBJ2-3	AIKKAGGSIDTQY
many	TRBV20-1	TRBJ2-1	SSDGGREEF
-	TRBV5-5	TRBJ2-5	ASSPGPQGTGEETQY
-	TRBV4-1	TRBJ2-3	ASSQVKLRTDTQY
-	TRBV28	TRBJ1-2	ASSGWTGPPYGYT
-	TRBV2	TRBJ1-1	ASSEEQAERGEAF
few	TRBV3-1	TRBJ1-4	ASSQDRAIGVEKLF
-	TRBV7-6	TRBJ2-1	ASSLGGGSRNEQF
-	TRBV20-1	TRBJ2-7	SAQDRVDEQY
few	TRBV7-9	TRBJ1-2	ASSSPGLDVNYGYT
many	TRBV5-1	TRBJ2-5	ASSFGLPMGETQY
few	TRBV19	TRBJ2-2	ASSMDPGELF
-	TRBV11-2	TRBJ2-5	ASSLPGWETQY
-	TRBV7-8	TRBJ1-5	ASSLGNHQGEPQH
many	TRBV7-2	TRBJ2-7	ASSQQWGEQY
-	TRBV7-9	TRBJ1-5	ASSWTGQPQH
-	TRBV29-1	TRBJ2-3	SVLGGGQKTDTQY
once	TRBV7-9	-	ASSLTQGQGTRTEQY
few	TRBV10-1	TRBJ2-7	ASSPGQTTGEQY
few	TRBV7-6	TRBJ2-5	ASSPPSGRMETQY
few	TRBV12-3/TRBV12-4	TRBJ2-7	ASSLGMDGSEQY
few	TRBV10-3	TRBJ1-2	ATLGTRDYGYT
few	TRBV28	TRBJ2-7	ASIRGQGASEQY
-	TRBV11-2	TRBJ2-7	ASSLATGPHEQY
-	TRBV28	TRBJ2-5	ASSPQLAGTETQY